This entry is about one T cell receptor (beta chain). Only one count was recorded for this clone. The specificity of this receptor is unknown. Per-nucleotide qualities are absent, and no much larger clonotype sits a single base away. TCRB and TCRAD loci were amplified from a standardized quantity of quality-controlled genomic DNA using the immunoSEQ multiplex PCR assay. The V(D)J region was spanned by amplicons of a length sufficient to cover the CDR3 and to identify V and J genes. The commercial immunoSEQ service was used to sequence amplicons on an Illumina platform. Turning to the authors' computational methods: Primer bias and sequencing errors were corrected as previously described, and TCRAD and TCRB definitions were based on the IMGT database. Repertoires were analysed with immunoSEQ Analyzer 3.0 and VDJTools, covering basic statistics, V/J segment usage, diversity estimates, rarefaction and pairwise overlap. Diversity was estimated using the Chao1, ChaoE, Efron-Thisted, Shannon and inverse Simpson indices, and was also estimated on datasets down-sampled to the size of the smallest sample. Repertoire overlap was determined by strict matching of CDR3 nucleotide sequence, V gene and J gene, and Jaccard-based multidimensional scaling clustering was applied. Sourced from immuneACCESS, this table was stored by TCRdb with only in-frame sequences that have V and J called. A share of the clones is absent; for the studies checked, an unresolved V gene accounts for under half, and the remainder has no known explanation. D and trimming come from the DNA, and the V and J calls and clone size come from that table. The sample yields tens of thousands of clones; around 95% were counted once. Under 0.04% of the sample is taken by the ten largest.

The germline V gene (reference sequence) gives CDR1 as LNHDA and CDR2 as SQIVND. Relative to germline, V is missing 4 bases and J is missing 4 bases, with 25 bases of the junction outside any gene match. The CDR3, from cysteine to phenylalanine, totals 21 residues. Of the read, only the CDR3 DNA is kept; its 63 bases are in frame from base 1. The data originate from a study of human thymus T cells (dated by TCRdb to 2018 to 2020). Background on the whole study: The study used under ten infant thymus samples plus four related peripheral blood samples to characterize TCR alpha and beta repertoires. Donor ages ranged from about 7 to 244 days, and the cohort comprised about six male and a couple of female infants. Paper-wide results and their limitations: Thymus samples yielded on average around 800,000 unique TCRB clonotypes, compared with roughly 92,000 from blood samples. The related research reported highly overlapping thymic TCR repertoires among unrelated individuals. Usage of V and J gene segments appeared to be biased in both the thymic and the peripheral blood repertoires.

The thymus tissue came from surgical resects taken out during corrective cardiac surgery. In Finland, the donors were immunologically healthy infants who were having open corrective cardiac surgery for congenital heart defects. Thymocytes were freed from the tissue by mechanical means and kept at -70 degrees C as pellets of roughly 9-34 million cells. A QIAsymphony instrument was used to extract genomic DNA from frozen cell pellets. The chain was built from TRBV19 and TRBJ2-3; 8 bases in the middle match TRBD1. Source material: thymus tissue. The receptor was isolated from a girl under three years old with a congenital heart defect but otherwise immunologically healthy. The CDR3 reads CASSKVSGQGKGNYDADTQYF. The DNA is TGTGCCAGTAGTAAGGTTTCTGGACAGGGAAAGGGTAATTATGACGCAGATACGCAGTATTTT.